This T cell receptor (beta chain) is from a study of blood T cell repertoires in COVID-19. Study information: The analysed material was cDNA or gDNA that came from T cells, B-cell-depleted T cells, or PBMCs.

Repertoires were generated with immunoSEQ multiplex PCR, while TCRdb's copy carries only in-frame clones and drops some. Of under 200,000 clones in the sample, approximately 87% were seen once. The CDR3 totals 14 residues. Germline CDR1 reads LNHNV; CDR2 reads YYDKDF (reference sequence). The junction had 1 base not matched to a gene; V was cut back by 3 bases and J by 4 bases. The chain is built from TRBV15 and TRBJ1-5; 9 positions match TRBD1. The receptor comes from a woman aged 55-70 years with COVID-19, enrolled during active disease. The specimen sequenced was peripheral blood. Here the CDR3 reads CATSRGQGNQPQHF. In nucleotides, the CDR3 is TGTGCCACCAGCAGGGGACAGGGAAATCAGCCCCAGCATTTT.